This TCR beta chain emerged from a study of OX40 agonist ivuxolimab in advanced cancers. Notes on the study in general: Partial responders dosed at 0.1-3.0 mg/kg displayed clonal expansion ranking among the lowest. Low normalized T-cell clonal expansion was additionally recorded for some nonresponders.

This table comes from immunoSEQ multiplex PCR, and its TCRdb copy is limited to in-frame clones, with some not included. This sample carries about 73,000 clones, 80% to 90% of them seen once, and the ten largest clones take over 9.5%. Points on this clone: The antigen remains unidentified.

CDR1 is KGHSH, CDR2 LQKENI, per germline. V lost 2 bases, J lost 0 bases, and 10 bases lay in between. CDR3 length: 15 amino acids. This receptor was obtained from an adult with an advanced solid tumor such as melanoma, head and neck, liver or kidney cancer. The sequenced sample was CD4+ or CD8+ T cells sorted from blood, obtained in a trial of the OX40 agonist ivuxolimab. This sequence joins TRBV18 and TRBJ1-1; D not certain. The CDR3: CASSPYPALNTEAFF. The CDR3 nucleotides read TGTGCCAGCTCACCATACCCGGCCCTGAACACTGAAGCTTTCTTT.